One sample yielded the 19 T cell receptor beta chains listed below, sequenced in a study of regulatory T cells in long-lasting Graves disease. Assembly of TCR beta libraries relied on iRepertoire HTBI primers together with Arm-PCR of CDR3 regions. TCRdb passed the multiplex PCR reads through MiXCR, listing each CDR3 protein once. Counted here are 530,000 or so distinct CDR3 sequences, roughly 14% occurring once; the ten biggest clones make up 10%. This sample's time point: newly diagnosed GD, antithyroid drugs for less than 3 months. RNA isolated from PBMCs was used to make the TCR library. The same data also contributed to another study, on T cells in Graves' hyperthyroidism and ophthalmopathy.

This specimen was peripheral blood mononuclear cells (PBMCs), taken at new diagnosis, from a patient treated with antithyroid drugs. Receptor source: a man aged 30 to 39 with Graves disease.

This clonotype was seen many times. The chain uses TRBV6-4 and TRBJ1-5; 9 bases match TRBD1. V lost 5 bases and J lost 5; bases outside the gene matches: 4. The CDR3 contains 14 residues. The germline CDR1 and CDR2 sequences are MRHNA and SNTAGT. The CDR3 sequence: CASSPTGGYQPQHF. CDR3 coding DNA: TGTGCCAGCAGTCCGACAGGGGGGTATCAGCCCCAGCATTTT.

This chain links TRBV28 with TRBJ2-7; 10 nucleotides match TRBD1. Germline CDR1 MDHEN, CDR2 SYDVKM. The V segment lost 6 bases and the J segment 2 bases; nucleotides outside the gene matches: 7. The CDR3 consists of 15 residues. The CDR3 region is CASSLGDRGAYEQYF. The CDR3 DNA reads TGTGCCAGCAGCCTAGGGGACAGGGGAGCCTACGAGCAGTACTTC.

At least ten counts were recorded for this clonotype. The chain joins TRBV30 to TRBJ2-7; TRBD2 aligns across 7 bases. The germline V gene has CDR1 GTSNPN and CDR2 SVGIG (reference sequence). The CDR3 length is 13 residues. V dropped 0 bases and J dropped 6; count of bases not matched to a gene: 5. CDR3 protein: CAWSVGRGSEQYF. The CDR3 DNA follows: TGTGCCTGGAGTGTTGGGAGGGGCAGCGAGCAGTACTTC.

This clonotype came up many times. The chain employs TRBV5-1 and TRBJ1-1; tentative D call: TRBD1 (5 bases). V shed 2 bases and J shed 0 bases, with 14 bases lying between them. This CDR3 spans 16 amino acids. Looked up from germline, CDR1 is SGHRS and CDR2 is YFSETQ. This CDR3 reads CASSFTAGQVNTEAFF. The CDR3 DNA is TGCGCCAGCAGCTTTACGGCCGGACAAGTGAACACTGAAGCTTTCTTT.

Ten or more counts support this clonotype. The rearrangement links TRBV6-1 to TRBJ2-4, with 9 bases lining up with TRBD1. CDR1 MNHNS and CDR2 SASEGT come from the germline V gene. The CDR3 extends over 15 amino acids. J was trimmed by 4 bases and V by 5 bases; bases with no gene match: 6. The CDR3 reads CASSPMGQGKNIQYF. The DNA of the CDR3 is TGTGCCAGCAGTCCGATGGGACAGGGAAAAAACATTCAGTACTTC.

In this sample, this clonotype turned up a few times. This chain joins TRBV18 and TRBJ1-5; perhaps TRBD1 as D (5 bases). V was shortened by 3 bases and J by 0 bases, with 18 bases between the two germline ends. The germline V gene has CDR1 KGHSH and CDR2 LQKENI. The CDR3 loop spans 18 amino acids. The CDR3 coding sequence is TGTGCCAGCTCACCGGGGCAGGTCCAGGTTATTAGCAATCAGCCCCAGCATTTT. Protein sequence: CASSPGQVQVISNQPQHF.

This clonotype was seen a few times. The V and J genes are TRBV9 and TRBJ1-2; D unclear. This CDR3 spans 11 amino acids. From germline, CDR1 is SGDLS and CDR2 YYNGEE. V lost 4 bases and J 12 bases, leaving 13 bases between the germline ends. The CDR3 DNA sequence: TGTGCCAGCAGCTCGTCGACCGCTCACACCTTC. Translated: CASSSSTAHTF.

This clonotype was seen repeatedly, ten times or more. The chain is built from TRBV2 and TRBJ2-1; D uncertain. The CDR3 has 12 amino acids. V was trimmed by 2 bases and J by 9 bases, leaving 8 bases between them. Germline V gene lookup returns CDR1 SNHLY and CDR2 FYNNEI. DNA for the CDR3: TGTGCCAGCAGTGAAAATTGGGGTGAGCAGTTCTTC. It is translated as CASSENWGEQFF.

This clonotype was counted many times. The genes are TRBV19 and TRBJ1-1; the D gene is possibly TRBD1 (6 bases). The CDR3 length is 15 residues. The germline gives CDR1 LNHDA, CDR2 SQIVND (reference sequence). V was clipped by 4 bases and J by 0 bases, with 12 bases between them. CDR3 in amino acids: CASSTQRTVNTEAFF. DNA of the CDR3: TGTGCCAGTAGTACGCAAAGGACAGTGAACACTGAAGCTTTCTTT.

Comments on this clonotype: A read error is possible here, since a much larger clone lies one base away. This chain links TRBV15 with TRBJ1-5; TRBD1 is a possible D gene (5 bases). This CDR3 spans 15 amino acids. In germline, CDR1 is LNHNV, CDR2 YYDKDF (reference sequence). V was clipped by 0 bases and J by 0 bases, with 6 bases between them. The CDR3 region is CATSRDGTSNQPQHF. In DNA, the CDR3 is TGTGCCACCAGCAGAGACGGGACTAGCAATCAGCCCCAGCATTTT.

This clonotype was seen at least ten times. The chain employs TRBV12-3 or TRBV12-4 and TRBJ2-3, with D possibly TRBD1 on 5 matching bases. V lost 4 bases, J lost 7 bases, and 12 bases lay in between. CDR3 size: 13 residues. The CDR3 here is CASSSIGDNTQYF. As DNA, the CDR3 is TGTGCCAGCAGTTCCATAGGGGATAATACGCAGTATTTT.

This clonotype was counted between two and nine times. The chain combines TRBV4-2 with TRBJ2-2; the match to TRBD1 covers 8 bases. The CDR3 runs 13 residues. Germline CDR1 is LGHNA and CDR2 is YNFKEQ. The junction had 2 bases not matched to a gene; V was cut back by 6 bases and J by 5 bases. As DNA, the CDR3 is TGTGCCAGCAGGGACAGGGAAACCGGGGAGCTGTTTTTT. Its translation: CASRDRETGELFF.

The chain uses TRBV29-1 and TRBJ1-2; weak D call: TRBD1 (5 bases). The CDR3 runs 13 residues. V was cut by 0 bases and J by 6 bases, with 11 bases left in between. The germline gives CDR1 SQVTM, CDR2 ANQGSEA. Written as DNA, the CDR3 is TGCAGCGTTGAAGAGCAGGGAAAGGATGGCTACACCTTC. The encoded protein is CSVEEQGKDGYTF.

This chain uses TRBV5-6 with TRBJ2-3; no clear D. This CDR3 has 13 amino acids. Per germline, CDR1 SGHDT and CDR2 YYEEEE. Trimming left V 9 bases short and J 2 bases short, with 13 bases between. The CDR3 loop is CATGSVITDTQYF. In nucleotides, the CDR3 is TGTGCCACCGGCTCCGTTATCACAGATACGCAGTATTTT.

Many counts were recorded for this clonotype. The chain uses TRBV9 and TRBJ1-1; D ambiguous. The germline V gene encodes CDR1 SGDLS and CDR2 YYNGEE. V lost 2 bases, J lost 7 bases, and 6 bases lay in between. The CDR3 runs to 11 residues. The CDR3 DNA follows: TGTGCCAGCAGCGTGGGAGGTGAAGCTTTCTTT. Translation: CASSVGGEAFF. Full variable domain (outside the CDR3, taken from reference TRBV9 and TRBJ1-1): DSGVTQTPKHLITATGQRVTLRCSPRSGDLSVYWYQQSLDQGLQFLIQYYNGEERAKGNILERFSAQQFPDLHSELNLSSLELGDSALYFCASSVGGEAFFGQGTRLTVV.

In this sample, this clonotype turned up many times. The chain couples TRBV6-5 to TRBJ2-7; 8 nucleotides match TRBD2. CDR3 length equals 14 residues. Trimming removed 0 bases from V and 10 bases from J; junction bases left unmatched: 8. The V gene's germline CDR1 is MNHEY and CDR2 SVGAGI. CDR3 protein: CASSYSTASGSQYF. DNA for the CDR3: TGTGCCAGCAGTTACTCGACGGCTAGCGGGTCCCAGTACTTC.

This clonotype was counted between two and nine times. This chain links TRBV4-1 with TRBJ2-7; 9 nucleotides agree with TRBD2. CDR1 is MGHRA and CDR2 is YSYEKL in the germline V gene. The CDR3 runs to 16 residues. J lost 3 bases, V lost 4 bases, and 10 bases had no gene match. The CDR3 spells CASSLRPVAGDYEQYF. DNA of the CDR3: TGCGCCAGCAGCCTCCGGCCTGTAGCGGGAGACTACGAGCAGTACTTC.

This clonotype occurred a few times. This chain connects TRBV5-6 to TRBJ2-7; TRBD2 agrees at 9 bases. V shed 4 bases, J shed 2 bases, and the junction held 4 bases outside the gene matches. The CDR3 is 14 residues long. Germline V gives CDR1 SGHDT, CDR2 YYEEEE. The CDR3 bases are TGTGCCAGCAGCACCGGGACTAGCCCCTACGAGCAGTACTTC. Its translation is CASSTGTSPYEQYF.

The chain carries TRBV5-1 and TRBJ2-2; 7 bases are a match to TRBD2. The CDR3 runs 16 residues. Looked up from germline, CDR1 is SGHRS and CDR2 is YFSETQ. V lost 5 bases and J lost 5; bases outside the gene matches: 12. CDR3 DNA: TGCGCCAGCAGAAAGGAGGGACTAAGGAGTACCGGGGAGCTGTTTTTT. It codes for CASRKEGLRSTGELFF. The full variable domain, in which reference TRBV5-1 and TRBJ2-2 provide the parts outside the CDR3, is KAGVTQTPRYLIKTRGQQVTLSCSPISGHRSVSWYQQTPGQGLQFLFEYFSETQRNKGNFPGRFSGRQFSNSRSEMNVSTLELGDSALYLCASRKEGLRSTGELFFGEGSRLTVL.